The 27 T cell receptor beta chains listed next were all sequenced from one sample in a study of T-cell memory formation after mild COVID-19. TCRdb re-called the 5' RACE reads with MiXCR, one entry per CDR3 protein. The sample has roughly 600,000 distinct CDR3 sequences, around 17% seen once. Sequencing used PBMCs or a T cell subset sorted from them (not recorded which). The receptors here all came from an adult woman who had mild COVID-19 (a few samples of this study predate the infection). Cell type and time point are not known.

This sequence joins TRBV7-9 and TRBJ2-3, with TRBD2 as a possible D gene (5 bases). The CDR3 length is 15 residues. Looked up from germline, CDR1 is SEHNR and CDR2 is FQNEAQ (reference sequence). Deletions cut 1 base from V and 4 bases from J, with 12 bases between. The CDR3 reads CASSLDGLAADTQYF. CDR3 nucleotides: TGTGCCAGCAGCTTAGATGGTCTAGCAGCAGATACGCAGTATTTT.

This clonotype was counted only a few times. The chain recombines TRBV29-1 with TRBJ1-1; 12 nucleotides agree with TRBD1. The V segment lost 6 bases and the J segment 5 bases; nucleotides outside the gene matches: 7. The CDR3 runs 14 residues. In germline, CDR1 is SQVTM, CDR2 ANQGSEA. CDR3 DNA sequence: TGCAGCGTGGGACAGGGGGCCCCGAGAACTGAAGCTTTCTTT. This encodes CSVGQGAPRTEAFF. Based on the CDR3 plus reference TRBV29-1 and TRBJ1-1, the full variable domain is SAVISQKPSRDICQRGTSLTIQCQVDSQVTMMFWYRQQPGQSLTLIATANQGSEATYESGFVIDKFPISRPNLTFSTLTVSNMSPEDSSIYLCSVGQGAPRTEAFFGQGTRLTVV.

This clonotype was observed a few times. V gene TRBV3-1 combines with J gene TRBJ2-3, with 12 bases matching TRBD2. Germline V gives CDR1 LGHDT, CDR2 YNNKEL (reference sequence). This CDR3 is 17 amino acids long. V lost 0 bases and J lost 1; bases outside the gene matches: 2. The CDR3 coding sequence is TGTGCCAGCAGCCAAGACCCTAGCGGGGGGGGCACAGATACGCAGTATTTT. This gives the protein CASSQDPSGGGTDTQYF.

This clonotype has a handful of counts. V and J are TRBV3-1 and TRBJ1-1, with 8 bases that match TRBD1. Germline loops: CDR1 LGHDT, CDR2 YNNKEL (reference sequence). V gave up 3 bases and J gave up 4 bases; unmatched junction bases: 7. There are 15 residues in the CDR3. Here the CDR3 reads CASSQARTGGTEAFF. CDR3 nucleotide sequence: TGTGCCAGCAGCCAGGCTCGTACAGGGGGCACTGAAGCTTTCTTT.

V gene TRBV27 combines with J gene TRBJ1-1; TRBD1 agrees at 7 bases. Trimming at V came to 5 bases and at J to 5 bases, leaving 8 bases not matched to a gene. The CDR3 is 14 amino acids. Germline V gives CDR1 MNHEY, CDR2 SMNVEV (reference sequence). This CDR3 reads CASSPRGSWTEAFF. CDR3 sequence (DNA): TGTGCCAGCAGTCCCAGGGGGAGTTGGACTGAAGCTTTCTTT.

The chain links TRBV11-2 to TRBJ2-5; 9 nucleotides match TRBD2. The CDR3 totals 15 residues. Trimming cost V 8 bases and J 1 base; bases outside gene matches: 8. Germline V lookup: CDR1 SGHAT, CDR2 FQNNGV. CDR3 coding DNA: TGTGCCAGCCAGCACGGGCGGGGGGGCCAAGAGACCCAGTACTTC. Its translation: CASQHGRGGQETQYF.

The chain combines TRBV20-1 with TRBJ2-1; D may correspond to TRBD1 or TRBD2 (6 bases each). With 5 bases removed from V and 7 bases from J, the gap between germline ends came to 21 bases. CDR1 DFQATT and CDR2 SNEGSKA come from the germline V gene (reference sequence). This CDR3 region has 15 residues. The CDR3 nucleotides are TGCAGTGCTTCCGGGGGCACGCGGGGTAGAAATGAGCAGTTCTTC. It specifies CSASGGTRGRNEQFF.

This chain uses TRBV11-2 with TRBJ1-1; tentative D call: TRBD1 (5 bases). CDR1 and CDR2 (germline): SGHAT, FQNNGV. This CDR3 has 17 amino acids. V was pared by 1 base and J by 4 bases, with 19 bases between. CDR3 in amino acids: CASSLGRGMTRGTEAFF. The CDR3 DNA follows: TGTGCCAGCAGCTTAGGAAGGGGCATGACACGGGGCACTGAAGCTTTCTTT.

In DNA, the CDR3 is TGTGCCAGCAGTTCCGATCACACCTACGAGCAGTACTTC. Amino acids: CASSSDHTYEQYF. The rearrangement uses TRBV6-5 and TRBJ2-7; D gene unclear. The CDR3 is 13 residues long. V lost 4 bases to trimming and J lost 2 bases, with 9 bases between them. CDR1 and CDR2 from the germline V gene are MNHEY and SVGAGI.

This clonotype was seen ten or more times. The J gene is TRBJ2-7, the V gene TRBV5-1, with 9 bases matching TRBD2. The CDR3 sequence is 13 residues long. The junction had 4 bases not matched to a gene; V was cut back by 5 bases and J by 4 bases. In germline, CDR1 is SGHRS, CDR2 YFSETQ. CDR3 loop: CASRASGEYEQYF. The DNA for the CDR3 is TGCGCCAGCAGAGCTAGCGGGGAGTACGAGCAGTACTTC.

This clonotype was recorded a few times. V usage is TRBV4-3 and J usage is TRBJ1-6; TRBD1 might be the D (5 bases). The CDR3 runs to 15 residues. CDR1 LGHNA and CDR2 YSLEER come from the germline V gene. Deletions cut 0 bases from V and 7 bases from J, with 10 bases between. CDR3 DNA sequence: TGCGCCAGCAGCCAAGACGGTGGGGGGAATTCACCCCTCCACTTT. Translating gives CASSQDGGGNSPLHF.

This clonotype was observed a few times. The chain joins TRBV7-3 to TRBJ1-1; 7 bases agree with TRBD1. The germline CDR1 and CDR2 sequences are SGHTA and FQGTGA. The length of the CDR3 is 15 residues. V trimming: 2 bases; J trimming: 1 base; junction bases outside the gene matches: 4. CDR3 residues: CASSLGGGANTEAFF. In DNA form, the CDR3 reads TGTGCCAGCAGCTTAGGAGGGGGCGCGAACACTGAAGCTTTCTTT.

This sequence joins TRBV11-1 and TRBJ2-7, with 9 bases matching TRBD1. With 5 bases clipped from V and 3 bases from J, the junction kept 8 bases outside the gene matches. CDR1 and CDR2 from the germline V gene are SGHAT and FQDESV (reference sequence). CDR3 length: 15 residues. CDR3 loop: CASSRGTGSYYEQYF. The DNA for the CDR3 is TGTGCCAGCAGCCGCGGGACAGGGTCCTACTACGAGCAGTACTTC.

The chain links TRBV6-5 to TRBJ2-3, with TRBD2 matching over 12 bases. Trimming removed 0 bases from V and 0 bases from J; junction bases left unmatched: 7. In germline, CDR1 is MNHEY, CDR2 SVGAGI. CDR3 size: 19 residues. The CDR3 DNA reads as TGTGCCAGCAGTTACTCGGCCATCGGACTAGCGGGGAGCACAGATACGCAGTATTTT. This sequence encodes CASSYSAIGLAGSTDTQYF.

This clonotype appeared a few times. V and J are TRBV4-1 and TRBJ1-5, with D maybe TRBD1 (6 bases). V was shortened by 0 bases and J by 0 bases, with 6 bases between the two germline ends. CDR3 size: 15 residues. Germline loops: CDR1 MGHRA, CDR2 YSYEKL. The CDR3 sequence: CASSQEDSSNQPQHF. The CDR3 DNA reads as TGCGCCAGCAGCCAAGAGGACAGTAGCAATCAGCCCCAGCATTTT.

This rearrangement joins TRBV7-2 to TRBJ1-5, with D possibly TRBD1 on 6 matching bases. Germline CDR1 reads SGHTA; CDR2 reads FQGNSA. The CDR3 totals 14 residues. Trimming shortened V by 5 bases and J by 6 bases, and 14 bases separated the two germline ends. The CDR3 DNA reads TGTGCCAGCAGCCGAGGGGGAGGGCGTCAGCCCCAGCATTTT. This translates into CASSRGGGRQPQHF. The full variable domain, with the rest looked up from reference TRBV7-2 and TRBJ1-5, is GAGVSQSPSNKVTEKGKDVELRCDPISGHTALYWYRQSLGQGLEFLIYFQGNSAPDKSGLPSDRFSAERTGGSVSTLTIQRTQQEDSAVYLCASSRGGGRQPQHFGDGTRLSIL.

CDR3 sequence reads: CAWDGGAPLGYEQYF. CDR3 sequence (DNA): TGTGCCTGGGATGGAGGGGCCCCGCTAGGATACGAGCAGTACTTC. The chain recombines TRBV30 with TRBJ2-7; D perhaps matches TRBD2 (6 bases). V lost 5 bases and J lost 4, with 21 bases in between. CDR3 length equals 15 residues. From germline, CDR1 is GTSNPN and CDR2 SVGIG (reference sequence).

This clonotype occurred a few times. The CDR3 is CSVGSGFSYNEQFF. The DNA for the CDR3 is TGCAGCGTGGGTAGCGGGTTCTCCTACAATGAGCAGTTCTTC. V gene TRBV29-1 combines with J gene TRBJ2-1; 7 bases map to TRBD2. The V and J ends lost 6 bases and 0 bases, in that order; junction bases with no gene match: 5. In germline, CDR1 is SQVTM, CDR2 ANQGSEA. The CDR3 sequence is 14 residues long.

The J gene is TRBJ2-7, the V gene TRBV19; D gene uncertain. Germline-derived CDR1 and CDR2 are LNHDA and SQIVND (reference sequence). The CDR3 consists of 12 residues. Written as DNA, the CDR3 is TGTGCGCTAACAGTATCATACTACGAGCAGTACTTC. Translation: CALTVSYYEQYF.

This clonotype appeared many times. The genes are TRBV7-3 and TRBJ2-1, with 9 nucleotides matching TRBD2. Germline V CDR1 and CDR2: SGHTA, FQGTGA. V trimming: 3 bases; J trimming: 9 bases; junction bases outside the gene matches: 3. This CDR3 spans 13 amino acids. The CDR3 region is CASSFGSGSEQFF. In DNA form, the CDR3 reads TGTGCCAGCAGCTTTGGTAGCGGGAGTGAGCAGTTCTTC.

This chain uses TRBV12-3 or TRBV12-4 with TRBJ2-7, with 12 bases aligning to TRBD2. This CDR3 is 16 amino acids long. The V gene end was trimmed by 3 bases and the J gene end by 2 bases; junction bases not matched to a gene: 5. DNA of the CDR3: TGTGCCAGCAGTTTTACTAGCGGGGGGTCAACCTACGAGCAGTACTTC. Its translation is CASSFTSGGSTYEQYF.

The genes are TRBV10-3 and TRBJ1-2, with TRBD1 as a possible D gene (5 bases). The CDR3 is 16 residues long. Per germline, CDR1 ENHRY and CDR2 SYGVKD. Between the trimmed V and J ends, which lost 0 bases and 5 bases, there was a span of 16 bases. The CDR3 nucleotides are TGTGCCATCAGTGAGTCGAAGCCAGGGCGTTTTTATGGCTACACCTTC. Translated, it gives CAISESKPGRFYGYTF.

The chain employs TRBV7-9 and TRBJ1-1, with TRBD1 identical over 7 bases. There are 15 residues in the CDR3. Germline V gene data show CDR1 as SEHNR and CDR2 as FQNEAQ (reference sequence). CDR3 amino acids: CVSKGPGTANTEAFF. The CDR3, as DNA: TGTGTCTCAAAAGGACCCGGGACAGCGAACACTGAAGCTTTCTTT.

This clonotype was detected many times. The DNA for the CDR3 is TGTGCCAGCAGCTTAGGCCGGGGCACAGATACGCAGTATTTT. Encoded protein: CASSLGRGTDTQYF. The chain links TRBV7-3 to TRBJ2-3; D remains unclear. Trimming removed 2 bases at V and 1 base at J, with 7 bases between. Germline values: CDR1 SGHTA, CDR2 FQGTGA. The CDR3 has 14 residues.

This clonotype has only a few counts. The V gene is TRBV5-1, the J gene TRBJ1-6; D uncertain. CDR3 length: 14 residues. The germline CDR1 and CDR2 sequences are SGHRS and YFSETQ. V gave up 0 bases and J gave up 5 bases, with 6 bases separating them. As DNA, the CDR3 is TGCGCCAGCAGCTTGGATGCCCATAATTCACCCCTCCACTTT. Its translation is CASSLDAHNSPLHF.

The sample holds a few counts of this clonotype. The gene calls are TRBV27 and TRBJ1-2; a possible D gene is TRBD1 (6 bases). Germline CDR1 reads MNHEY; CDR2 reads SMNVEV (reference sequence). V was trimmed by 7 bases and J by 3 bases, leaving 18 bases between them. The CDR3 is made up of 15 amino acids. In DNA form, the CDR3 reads TGTGCCAGCAAACTCGGCGGGGGGGCGGACTATGGCTACACCTTC. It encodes CASKLGGGADYGYTF.

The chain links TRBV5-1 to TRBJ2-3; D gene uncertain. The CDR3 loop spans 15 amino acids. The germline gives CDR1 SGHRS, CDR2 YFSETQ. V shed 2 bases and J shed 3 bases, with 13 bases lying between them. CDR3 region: CASSLRTPGTDTQYF. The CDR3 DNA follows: TGCGCCAGCAGCTTACGAACCCCGGGTACAGATACGCAGTATTTT.